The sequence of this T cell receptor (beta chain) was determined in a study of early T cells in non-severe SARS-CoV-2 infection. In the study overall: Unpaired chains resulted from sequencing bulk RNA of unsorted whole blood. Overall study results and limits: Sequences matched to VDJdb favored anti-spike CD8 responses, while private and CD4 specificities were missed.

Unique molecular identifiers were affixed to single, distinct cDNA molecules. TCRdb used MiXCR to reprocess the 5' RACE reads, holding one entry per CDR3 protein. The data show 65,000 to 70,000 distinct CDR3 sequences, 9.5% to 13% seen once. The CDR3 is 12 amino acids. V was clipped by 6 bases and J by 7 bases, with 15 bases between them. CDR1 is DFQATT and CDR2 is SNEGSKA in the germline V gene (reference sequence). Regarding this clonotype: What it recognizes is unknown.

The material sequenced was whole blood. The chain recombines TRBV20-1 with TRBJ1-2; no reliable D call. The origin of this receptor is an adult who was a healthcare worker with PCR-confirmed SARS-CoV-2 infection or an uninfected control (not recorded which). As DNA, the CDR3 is TGCAGTGCAGCCCATAACCGGGTTGGCTACACCTTC. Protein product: CSAAHNRVGYTF.